This passage covers 18 T cell receptor beta chains from one sample sequenced in a study of blood T cell repertoires in COVID-19. Sequencing was performed with immunoSEQ multiplex PCR; in TCRdb, only in-frame clones are kept and a portion is missing. The table records roughly 290,000 clones, approximately 85% of them present only once. The sequenced material came from peripheral blood. Receptors were obtained from a human donor with COVID-19, enrolled during active disease. The donor label of this sample is uncertain.

J is TRBJ1-1 and V is TRBV29-1; unclear D gene. The V gene's germline CDR1 is SQVTM and CDR2 ANQGSEA. This CDR3 has 13 amino acids. V lost 5 bases and J 2 bases, leaving 12 bases between the germline ends. CDR3 protein: CSVSPNRNTEAFF. The CDR3 DNA reads as TGCAGCGTTAGCCCCAACCGTAACACTGAAGCTTTCTTT.

This chain links TRBV5-1 with TRBJ1-3; 9 bases map to TRBD1. Germline loops: CDR1 SGHRS, CDR2 YFSETQ. Germline trimming cut 4 bases from V and 2 bases from J; bases unmatched to any gene: 4. The CDR3 has 15 residues. The CDR3 coding sequence is TGCGCCAGCAGCCCCCGGACAGGGGCTGGAAACACCATATATTTT. Translation gives CASSPRTGAGNTIYF.

The chain uses TRBV27 and TRBJ2-2; no firm D call. V lost 6 bases, J lost 0 bases, and 8 bases lay in between. This CDR3 comprises 14 residues. Per the germline V gene, CDR1 is MNHEY and CDR2 is SMNVEV (reference sequence). The CDR3 region has the DNA TGTGCCAGCAGGGGCCTCCCGAACACCGGGGAGCTGTTTTTT. It codes for CASRGLPNTGELFF.

The rearrangement joins TRBV10-2 to TRBJ2-7; 8 bases are shared with TRBD2. This CDR3 has 15 residues. The germline CDR1 and CDR2 sequences are WSHSY and SAAADI. Unmatched junction bases numbered 6, after V lost 0 bases and J lost 5 bases. CDR3 sequence: CASSESKRETNEQYF. CDR3 nucleotide sequence: TGCGCCAGCAGTGAGTCGAAGCGGGAGACAAACGAGCAGTACTTC.

The V and J genes are TRBV28 and TRBJ1-5; TRBD1 matches at 11 bases. J was trimmed by 5 bases and V by 3 bases; bases with no gene match: 3. Germline V CDR1 and CDR2: MDHEN, SYDVKM. The CDR3 has 15 amino acids. The CDR3 bases are TGTGCCAGCAGTTTCCGGACAGGGGGCGATCAGCCCCAGCATTTT. Translation: CASSFRTGGDQPQHF.

V is TRBV29-1 and J is TRBJ1-4; 7 nucleotides agree with TRBD1. Germline V gives CDR1 SQVTM, CDR2 ANQGSEA. The CDR3 spans 13 residues. The junction had 2 bases not matched to a gene; V was cut back by 7 bases and J by 0 bases. The CDR3 sequence: CSAGQTTNEKLFF. The CDR3 nucleotides read TGCAGCGCGGGACAGACAACTAATGAAAAACTGTTTTTT.

This chain links TRBV28 with TRBJ1-2, with TRBD1 matching 9 bases. J gave up 11 bases and V 3 bases, and 7 bases lay outside the gene matches. Germline V CDR1 and CDR2: MDHEN, SYDVKM. This CDR3 is 13 amino acids long. The CDR3 spells CASSLGATGGYTF. CDR3 nucleotides: TGTGCCAGCAGTTTGGGGGCGACAGGGGGATACACCTTC.

The V gene is TRBV20-1, the J gene TRBJ2-1; 9 positions match TRBD2. The V gene end was trimmed by 3 bases and the J gene end by 8 bases; junction bases not matched to a gene: 8. CDR3 length: 14 amino acids. Germline assignment: CDR1 DFQATT and CDR2 SNEGSKA (reference sequence). The CDR3: CSASTAGGPHEQFF. The DNA of the CDR3 is TGCAGTGCTAGTACGGCGGGAGGGCCTCATGAGCAGTTCTTC.

The chain couples TRBV6-5 to TRBJ2-1; 7 bases line up with TRBD2. The germline gives CDR1 MNHEY, CDR2 SVGAGI. The CDR3 has 14 amino acids. The V segment lost 8 bases and the J segment 10 bases; nucleotides outside the gene matches: 14. CDR3 loop: CASARGVEAAEQFF. The CDR3 nucleotides read TGTGCCAGCGCCCGGGGGGTGGAGGCGGCGGAGCAGTTCTTC.

The chain joins TRBV6-5 to TRBJ1-5; D ambiguous. Germline loops: CDR1 MNHEY, CDR2 SVGAGI. Trimming pared 2 bases from V and 0 bases from J, leaving 11 bases between. The CDR3 is 16 residues long. The CDR3 DNA reads as TGTGCCAGCAGTTACGGGCCAGGCCCTAGCAATCAGCCCCAGCATTTT. Translation: CASSYGPGPSNQPQHF.

This chain joins TRBV7-9 and TRBJ2-7; TRBD2 is a possible D gene (5 bases). The germline V gene has CDR1 SEHNR and CDR2 FQNEAQ (reference sequence). V was cut by 0 bases and J by 4 bases, with 13 bases left in between. The CDR3 totals 15 residues. The CDR3 loop is CASSLAEGNRYEQYF. The CDR3, as DNA: TGTGCCAGCAGCTTAGCTGAGGGTAATCGTTACGAGCAGTACTTC.

This clone was found a few times. The chain combines TRBV28 with TRBJ1-1; D uncertain. V dropped 6 bases and J dropped 3 bases, with 14 bases sitting between them. This CDR3 region has 14 residues. CDR1 and CDR2 from the germline V gene are MDHEN and SYDVKM. Here the CDR3 reads CASSKPQADTEAFF. The CDR3 nucleotides read TGTGCCAGCAGCAAACCCCAGGCCGACACTGAAGCTTTCTTT.

A few counts support this clone. The sample carries other DNA sequences with the same CDR3. V and J are TRBV3-1 (or the pseudogene TRBV3-2) and TRBJ1-5, with TRBD1 matching over 11 bases. CDR1 LGHDT and CDR2 YNNKEL come from the germline V gene (reference sequence). CDR3 length: 15 amino acids. With V trimmed by 4 bases and J by 4 bases, 3 bases remained unmatched. The CDR3: CASSLGTGGNQPQHF. CDR3 nucleotide sequence: TGTGCCAGCAGCCTAGGGACAGGGGGAAATCAGCCCCAGCATTTT.

The rearrangement uses TRBV7-2 and TRBJ1-1; D possibly corresponds to TRBD1 (6 bases). Trimming left V 7 bases short and J 1 base short, with 13 bases between. CDR1 SGHTA and CDR2 FQGNSA come from the germline V gene. This CDR3 is built from 14 residues. The DNA for the CDR3 is TGTGCCAGCACCCCCGACAGGACGAACACTGAAGCTTTCTTT. It is translated as CASTPDRTNTEAFF.

This rearrangement joins TRBV29-1 to TRBJ1-2, with no clear D. The CDR3 totals 11 residues. Trimming removed 5 bases at V and 3 bases at J, with 7 bases between. The germline CDR1 and CDR2 sequences are SQVTM and ANQGSEA. CDR3 sequence: CSVSVDYGYTF. Written as DNA, the CDR3 is TGCAGCGTTTCGGTCGACTATGGCTACACCTTC.

CDR3 sequence reads: CASSPPGGSAEAFF. The DNA for the CDR3 is TGTGCCAGCAGCCCCCCGGGGGGGTCGGCTGAAGCTTTCTTT. This chain uses TRBV28 with TRBJ1-1, with a weak D call TRBD1 (5 bases). V lost 6 bases, J lost 6 bases, and 17 bases lay in between. Germline V lookup: CDR1 MDHEN, CDR2 SYDVKM. The CDR3 totals 14 residues.

The rearrangement links TRBV27 to TRBJ1-1; tentatively, D is TRBD1 (6 bases). The CDR3 spans 15 residues. Between the trimmed V and J ends, which lost 7 bases and 3 bases, there was a span of 18 bases. CDR1 is MNHEY, CDR2 SMNVEV, per germline (reference sequence). The CDR3 reads CASTWTALGHTEAFF. CDR3 nucleotides: TGTGCCAGCACCTGGACAGCCCTCGGGCACACTGAAGCTTTCTTT.

As DNA, the CDR3 is TGTGCCAGCACGTCCAGGGGGCTTAGGGAGACCCAGTACTTC. Encoded protein: CASTSRGLRETQYF. The J gene is TRBJ2-5, the V gene TRBV28, with 8 bases that match TRBD1. J was trimmed by 5 bases and V by 7 bases; bases with no gene match: 9. The CDR3 totals 14 residues. Germline lookup yields CDR1 MDHEN and CDR2 SYDVKM.